This T cell receptor beta chain emerged from a study of T-cell reconstitution after alpha-beta-depleted transplantation in children. Trimming cost V 4 bases and J 1 base; bases outside gene matches: 4. The CDR3 consists of 15 residues. Germline V gives CDR1 SEHNR, CDR2 FQNEAQ (reference sequence). As it was prepared, the TCRbeta library received unique molecular identifiers. TCRdb reprocessed the PCR reads via MiXCR and lists one record per CDR3 protein. Among hundreds of thousands of distinct CDR3 sequences, around 16% were seen once, and the ten largest hold 2.5% to 4%. The TCR originated in a human donor who donated a stem cell graft to a child with acute lymphoblastic leukemia. The chain combines TRBV7-9 with TRBJ1-2, with 9 bases aligning to TRBD1. The sequences come from PBMCs from the stem cell graft donor, collected from the stem cell graft. CDR3 bases: TGTGCCAGCAGCTCGGGACAGGGAGATAACTATGGCTACACCTTC. Protein: CASSSGQGDNYGYTF.